This section outlines one T cell receptor beta chain sequence together with its context. Its antigen is unknown. The data stem from a study of vaccination and CD4 T cells after COVID-19. Trimming took 7 bases from V and 1 from J, leaving 9 bases between them. The CDR3 has 12 amino acids. Per the germline V gene, CDR1 is DFQATT and CDR2 is SNEGSKA (reference sequence). The Oncomine TCR Beta short-read assay sequenced DNA from cultured CD4+ T cells. TCRdb redid the calling of the PCR reads with MiXCR, one entry per CDR3 protein. This sample has 20,000 or so distinct CDR3 sequences, with 55% to 60% found just once. Sample treatment: approximately 10-day PBMC culture with coronavirus spike peptide pools or control peptides (ViraFEST assay).

The source of this sequence is a human donor who had recovered from COVID-19. The material sequenced was CD4+ T cells from blood, cultured in vitro, taken after SARS-CoV-2 vaccination. The genes are TRBV20-1 and TRBJ2-3; D ambiguous. CDR3 sequence: CSGVVGTDTQYF. In nucleotides, the CDR3 is TGCAGTGGGGTGGTCGGCACAGATACGCAGTATTTT.